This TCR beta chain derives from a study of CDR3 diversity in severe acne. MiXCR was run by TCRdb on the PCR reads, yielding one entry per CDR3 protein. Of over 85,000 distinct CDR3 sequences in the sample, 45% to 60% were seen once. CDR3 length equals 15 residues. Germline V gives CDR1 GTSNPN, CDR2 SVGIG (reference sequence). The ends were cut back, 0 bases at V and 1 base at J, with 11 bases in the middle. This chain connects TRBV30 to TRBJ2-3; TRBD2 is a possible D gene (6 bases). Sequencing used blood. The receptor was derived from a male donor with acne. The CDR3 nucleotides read TGTGCCTGGAGTGTGGGCGGGGTGGGCACAGATACGCAGTATTTT. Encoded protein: CAWSVGGVGTDTQYF.